This passage covers 22 T cell receptor beta chains from one sample sequenced in a study of blood T cell repertoires in COVID-19. The assay was immunoSEQ multiplex PCR, and TCRdb's table has in-frame clones only and misses some. The top ten clones hold about 0.78% of a sample with 350,000 to 400,000 clones, approximately 90% of them seen once. The sample taken for sequencing was PBMCs or T cells enriched from blood (not recorded which). The receptors were sampled from a middle-aged woman who had been exposed to COVID-19.

V usage is TRBV28 and J usage is TRBJ2-7; 7 positions match TRBD2. This CDR3 has 12 amino acids. Germline values: CDR1 MDHEN, CDR2 SYDVKM. The V gene end was trimmed by 8 bases and the J gene end by 7 bases; junction bases not matched to a gene: 8. CDR3 amino acids: CASGVGREEQYF. CDR3 in DNA: TGTGCCAGCGGTGTAGGGCGGGAGGAGCAGTACTTC.

This clone was picked up a small number of times. V and J are TRBV6-1 and TRBJ2-7, with D tentatively TRBD2 (5 bases). Germline V lookup: CDR1 MNHNS, CDR2 SASEGT. This CDR3 spans 16 amino acids. V was trimmed by 4 bases and J by 3 bases, leaving 19 bases between them. In nucleotides, the CDR3 is TGTGCCAGCAGTGGACTAACTACGGGGAAACTCTACGAGCAGTACTTC. Its translation is CASSGLTTGKLYEQYF.

The rearrangement links TRBV21-1 to TRBJ2-5; the table's D call, TRBD1, has no DNA check behind it. TRBV21-1 is a listed pseudogene. The CDR3 spans 13 residues. As DNA, the CDR3 is TGTGCCAGCAGCAGACAGGGCCAAGAGACCCAGTACTTC. It yields the protein CASSRQGQETQYF.

This clone appeared once. The rearrangement uses TRBV3-1 (or the pseudogene TRBV3-2) and TRBJ2-3; maybe TRBD2 (6 bases). The V and J ends lost 4 bases and 0 bases respectively, with 8 bases between them. The CDR3 loop spans 14 amino acids. The germline V gene has CDR1 LGHDT and CDR2 YNNKEL (reference sequence). The CDR3 reads CASSPGTSTDTQYF. The CDR3 nucleotides read TGTGCCAGCAGCCCAGGGACTAGCACAGATACGCAGTATTTT.

The rearrangement joins TRBV5-1 to TRBJ2-3, with no clear D. V lost 5 bases and J 0 bases, leaving 10 bases between the germline ends. The CDR3 sequence is 14 residues long. The germline gives CDR1 SGHRS, CDR2 YFSETQ. The CDR3: CASRRIVSTDTQYF. The CDR3 DNA sequence: TGCGCCAGCAGGCGGATTGTCAGCACAGATACGCAGTATTTT.

The chain combines TRBV29-1 with TRBJ2-1; 12 positions agree with TRBD2. V shed 2 bases, J shed 0 bases, and the junction held 5 bases outside the gene matches. The CDR3 is 17 residues long. Germline V gives CDR1 SQVTM, CDR2 ANQGSEA. The DNA of the CDR3 is TGCAGCGTTGAACTCCGACTAGCGGGGGCCTCCTACAATGAGCAGTTCTTC. As protein: CSVELRLAGASYNEQFF.

The chain carries TRBV24-1 and TRBJ2-3; 9 bases fit TRBD1. The V and J ends lost 2 bases and 4 bases, in that order; junction bases with no gene match: 3. Germline CDR1 and CDR2: KGHDR and SFDVKD. The CDR3 length is 15 residues. The CDR3 loop is CATSDSGTGPDTQYF. The CDR3 DNA follows: TGTGCCACCAGTGATTCGGGGACAGGGCCAGATACGCAGTATTTT.

This clone occurred a few times. This chain links TRBV5-4 with TRBJ2-7, with 12 nucleotides matching TRBD2. V lost 4 bases and J lost 5; bases outside the gene matches: 4. The CDR3 length is 14 residues. Germline V gene lookup returns CDR1 SGHNT and CDR2 YYREEE (reference sequence). DNA of the CDR3: TGTGCCAGCAGCCGGACTAGCGGGGAGGACGAGCAGTACTTC. Translation: CASSRTSGEDEQYF. The entire variable domain, with the rest obtained from reference TRBV5-4 and TRBJ2-7, is as follows: ETGVTQSPTHLIKTRGQQVTLRCSSQSGHNTVSWYQQALGQGPQFIFQYYREEENGRGNFPPRFSGLQFPNYSSELNVNALELDDSALYLCASSRTSGEDEQYFGPGTRLTVT.

The V gene is TRBV7-2, the J gene TRBJ1-1, with 7 bases lining up with TRBD1. The CDR3 sequence is 17 residues long. CDR1 SGHTA and CDR2 FQGNSA come from the germline V gene. V lost 2 bases to trimming and J lost 0 bases; unmatched junction nucleotides: 9. This CDR3 reads CASSLHGAGQLNTEAFF. The CDR3 bases are TGTGCCAGCAGCTTACACGGCGCGGGACAGCTGAACACTGAAGCTTTCTTT. The complete variable domain, with remaining parts taken from reference TRBV7-2 and TRBJ1-1, reads GAGVSQSPSNKVTEKGKDVELRCDPISGHTALYWYRQSLGQGLEFLIYFQGNSAPDKSGLPSDRFSAERTGGSVSTLTIQRTQQEDSAVYLCASSLHGAGQLNTEAFFGQGTRLTVV.

The rearrangement joins TRBV5-5 to TRBJ2-2; the D gene is possibly TRBD2 (5 bases). This CDR3 has 15 amino acids. CDR1 and CDR2 (germline): SGHKS, YYEKEE (reference sequence). V gave up 5 bases and J gave up 5 bases, with 16 bases separating them. The CDR3 loop reads CASSLIRDVTGELFF. CDR3 in DNA: TGTGCCAGCAGTTTGATCCGGGATGTAACCGGGGAGCTGTTTTTT.

With regard to this clone: This same CDR3 is encoded by further DNA sequences in the sample. This chain connects TRBV3-1 (or the pseudogene TRBV3-2) to TRBJ1-1; D remains ambiguous. With 1 base removed from V and 1 base from J, the gap between germline ends came to 4 bases. The germline CDR1 and CDR2 sequences are LGHDT and YNNKEL (reference sequence). There are 13 residues in the CDR3. CDR3 region: CASSQGANTEAFF. The DNA of the CDR3 is TGTGCCAGCAGCCAAGGCGCGAACACTGAAGCTTTCTTT.

The chain is built from TRBV30 and TRBJ1-2, with a tentative D call TRBD1 (5 bases). Trimming stripped 0 bases from V and 8 bases from J, with 19 bases between. The CDR3 is 15 amino acids. Germline lookup yields CDR1 GTSNPN and CDR2 SVGIG (reference sequence). For the CDR3, the DNA is TGTGCCTGGAGTGTACTATCGGCTTGGAAGGGGGGCTACACCTTC. Its protein product is CAWSVLSAWKGGYTF.

This chain connects TRBV6-4 to TRBJ2-1, with D possibly being TRBD2 (6 bases). The CDR3 runs 16 residues. CDR1 and CDR2 from the germline V gene are MRHNA and SNTAGT. With 5 bases removed from V and 5 bases from J, the gap between germline ends came to 19 bases. CDR3 sequence reads: CASSPLPTSSHNEQFF. The CDR3 region has the DNA TGTGCCAGCAGTCCACTTCCCACTAGCTCTCACAATGAGCAGTTCTTC.

This chain uses TRBV20-1 with TRBJ2-3, with D tentatively TRBD2 (7 bases). V was clipped by 3 bases and J by 5 bases, with 18 bases between them. Germline loops: CDR1 DFQATT, CDR2 SNEGSKA (reference sequence). This CDR3 is 15 amino acids long. The DNA of the CDR3 is TGCAGTGCTAGTCGAGGGGGGGCGACCTTAGATACGCAGTATTTT. The encoded protein is CSASRGGATLDTQYF.

The V call is TRBV7-8, the J call TRBJ2-5; 7 nucleotides align to TRBD2. Germline V gives CDR1 SGHVS, CDR2 FQNEAQ. There are 18 residues in the CDR3. Losses at the gene ends were 5 bases for V and 1 base for J; bases not matched to a gene: 16. The CDR3 sequence is CASSITTGGRSPQETQYF. The CDR3 DNA reads TGTGCCAGCAGCATCACGACCGGCGGGAGATCCCCCCAAGAGACCCAGTACTTC.

Of note for this clone: In the same sample, other DNA sequences code for this CDR3. The chain has TRBV30 and TRBJ2-5; TRBD1 matches at 8 bases. The J segment lost 5 bases and the V segment lost 1 base, leaving 9 bases of the junction unmatched. The CDR3 length is 15 residues. Germline CDR1 and CDR2: GTSNPN and SVGIG (reference sequence). CDR3 sequence reads: CAWSARTGWGETQYF. In nucleotides, the CDR3 is TGTGCCTGGAGTGCGAGGACAGGGTGGGGGGAGACCCAGTACTTC.

The chain uses TRBV7-3 and TRBJ1-1; 9 bases agree with TRBD1. The trim removed 4 bases at V and 0 bases at J, leaving 3 bases unmatched. Germline V gene sequence: CDR1 SGHTA, CDR2 FQGTGA. The CDR3 length is 15 residues. The DNA for the CDR3 is TGTGCCAGCAGCTCACAGGGGGCCATGAACACTGAAGCTTTCTTT. Amino acids: CASSSQGAMNTEAFF.

V gene TRBV18 combines with J gene TRBJ1-5; TRBD1 matches 7 bases. Germline CDR1 KGHSH, CDR2 LQKENI. The J segment lost 7 bases and the V segment lost 4 bases, leaving 4 bases of the junction unmatched. The CDR3 is 13 residues long. The CDR3 DNA follows: TGTGCCAGCTCACACAACAGGGGACAGCCCCAGCATTTT. Protein: CASSHNRGQPQHF. The full variable domain, completed using reference TRBV18 and TRBJ1-5, is NAGVMQNPRHLVRRRGQEARLRCSPMKGHSHVYWYRQLPEEGLKFMVYLQKENIIDESGMPKERFSAEFPKEGPSILRIQQVVRGDSAAYFCASSHNRGQPQHFGDGTRLSIL.

The rearrangement uses TRBV3-1 (or the pseudogene TRBV3-2) and TRBJ1-2, with D unclear. The germline V gene has CDR1 LGHDT and CDR2 YNNKEL (reference sequence). Trimming took 0 bases from V and 2 from J, leaving 7 bases between them. The CDR3 is 14 amino acids. CDR3 nucleotides: TGTGCCAGCAGCCAAGATCTTTCCAACTATGGCTACACCTTC. It translates to CASSQDLSNYGYTF.

The chain links TRBV30 to TRBJ2-7; TRBD2 agrees at 14 bases. The CDR3 sequence is 15 residues long. Germline V CDR1 and CDR2: GTSNPN, SVGIG (reference sequence). The trim removed 1 base at V and 6 bases at J, leaving 5 bases unmatched. The CDR3 is CAWSAGLAGVPEQYF. Written as DNA, the CDR3 is TGTGCCTGGAGTGCGGGACTAGCGGGAGTTCCCGAGCAGTACTTC.

The chain couples TRBV7-9 to TRBJ2-3, with TRBD2 matching 8 bases. The CDR3 is 16 residues long. Losses at the gene ends were 1 base for V and 2 bases for J; bases not matched to a gene: 5. From germline, CDR1 is SEHNR and CDR2 FQNEAQ (reference sequence). CDR3 bases: TGTGCCAGCAGCTTAGTCCGCGGGGGGTTCACAGATACGCAGTATTTT. Translating it yields CASSLVRGGFTDTQYF.

Worth noting for this clone: Different DNA sequences within this sample yield the same CDR3. The genes are TRBV18 and TRBJ1-1; D is unresolved. V was pared by 2 bases and J by 1 base, with 5 bases between. CDR3 length equals 13 residues. Looked up from germline, CDR1 is KGHSH and CDR2 is LQKENI. The CDR3 sequence: CASSPGQNTEAFF. For the CDR3, the DNA is TGTGCCAGCTCACCAGGGCAGAACACTGAAGCTTTCTTT.